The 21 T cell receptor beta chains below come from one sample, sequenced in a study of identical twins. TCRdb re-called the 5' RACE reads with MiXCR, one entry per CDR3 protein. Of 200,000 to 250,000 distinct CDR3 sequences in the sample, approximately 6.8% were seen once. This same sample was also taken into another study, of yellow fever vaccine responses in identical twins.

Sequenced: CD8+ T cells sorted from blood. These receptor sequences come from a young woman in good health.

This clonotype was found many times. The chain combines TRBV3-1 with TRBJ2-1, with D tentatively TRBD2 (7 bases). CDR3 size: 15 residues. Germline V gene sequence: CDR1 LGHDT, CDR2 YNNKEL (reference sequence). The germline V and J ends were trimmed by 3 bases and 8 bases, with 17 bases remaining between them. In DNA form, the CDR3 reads TGTGCCAGCAGCCATGGGACGGGGGGCCGGGATGAGCAGTTCTTC. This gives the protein CASSHGTGGRDEQFF.

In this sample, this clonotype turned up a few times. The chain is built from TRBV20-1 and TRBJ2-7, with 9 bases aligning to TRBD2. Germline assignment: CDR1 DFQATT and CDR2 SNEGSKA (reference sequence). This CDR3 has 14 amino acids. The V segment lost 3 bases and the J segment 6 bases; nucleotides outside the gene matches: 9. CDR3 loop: CSARTRGGPFEQYV. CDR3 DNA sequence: TGCAGTGCTAGGACGCGGGGGGGCCCTTTCGAGCAGTACGTC.

CDR3 loop: CASSRGDTQRGKNIQYF. The CDR3 DNA follows: TGTGCCAGCAGCCGGGGGGACACCCAGAGGGGCAAAAACATTCAGTACTTC. The V gene is TRBV3-1, the J gene TRBJ2-4, with D possibly being TRBD1 or TRBD2 (6 bases each). This CDR3 has 17 amino acids. V gave up 4 bases and J gave up 3 bases, with 19 bases separating them. CDR1 LGHDT and CDR2 YNNKEL come from the germline V gene (reference sequence).

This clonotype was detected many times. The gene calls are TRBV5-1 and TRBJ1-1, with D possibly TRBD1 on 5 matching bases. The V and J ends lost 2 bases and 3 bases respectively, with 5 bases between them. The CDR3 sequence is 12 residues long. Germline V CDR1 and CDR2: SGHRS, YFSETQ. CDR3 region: CASSFRDTEAFF. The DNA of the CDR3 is TGCGCCAGCAGCTTCAGGGACACTGAAGCTTTCTTT. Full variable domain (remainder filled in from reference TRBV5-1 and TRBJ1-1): KAGVTQTPRYLIKTRGQQVTLSCSPISGHRSVSWYQQTPGQGLQFLFEYFSETQRNKGNFPGRFSGRQFSNSRSEMNVSTLELGDSALYLCASSFRDTEAFFGQGTRLTVV.

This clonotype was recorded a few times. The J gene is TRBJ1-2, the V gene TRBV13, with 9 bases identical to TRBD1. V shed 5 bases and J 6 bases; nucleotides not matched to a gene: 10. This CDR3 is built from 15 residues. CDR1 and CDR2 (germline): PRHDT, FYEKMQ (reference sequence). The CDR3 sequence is CASSLGQGWENGYTF. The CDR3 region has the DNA TGTGCCAGCAGCCTCGGACAGGGGTGGGAAAATGGCTACACCTTC.

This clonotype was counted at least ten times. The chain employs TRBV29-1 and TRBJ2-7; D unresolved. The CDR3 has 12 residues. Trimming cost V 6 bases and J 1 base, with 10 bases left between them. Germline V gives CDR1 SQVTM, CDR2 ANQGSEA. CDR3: CSVLKGSYEQYF. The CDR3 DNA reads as TGCAGCGTGCTGAAAGGGTCCTACGAGCAGTACTTC.

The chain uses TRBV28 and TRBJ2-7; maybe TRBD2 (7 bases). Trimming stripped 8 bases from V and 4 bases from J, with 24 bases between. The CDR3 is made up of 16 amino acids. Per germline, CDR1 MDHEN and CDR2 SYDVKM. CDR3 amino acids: CASGHWAGARAYEQYF. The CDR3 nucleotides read TGTGCCAGCGGCCATTGGGCGGGGGCCAGGGCTTACGAGCAGTACTTC.

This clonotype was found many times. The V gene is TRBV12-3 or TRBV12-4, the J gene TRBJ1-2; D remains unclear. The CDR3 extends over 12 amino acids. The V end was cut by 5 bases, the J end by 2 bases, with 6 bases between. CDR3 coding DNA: TGTGCCAGCAGTCTCGAAAACTATGGCTACACCTTC. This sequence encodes CASSLENYGYTF.

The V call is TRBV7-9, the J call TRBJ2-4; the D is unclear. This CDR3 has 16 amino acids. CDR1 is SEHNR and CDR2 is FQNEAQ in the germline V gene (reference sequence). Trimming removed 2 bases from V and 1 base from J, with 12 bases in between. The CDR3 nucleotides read TGTGCCAGCAGCTTATCGCCAGAAGGGGCCAAAAACATTCAGTACTTC. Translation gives CASSLSPEGAKNIQYF.

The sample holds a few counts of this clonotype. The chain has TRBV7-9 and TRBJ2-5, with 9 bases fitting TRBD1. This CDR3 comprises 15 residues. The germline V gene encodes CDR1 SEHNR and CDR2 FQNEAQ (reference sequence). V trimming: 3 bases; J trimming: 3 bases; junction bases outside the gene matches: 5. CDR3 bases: TGTGCCAGCAGCTTCACAGGGGGCATAGAAGAGACCCAGTACTTC. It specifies CASSFTGGIEETQYF.

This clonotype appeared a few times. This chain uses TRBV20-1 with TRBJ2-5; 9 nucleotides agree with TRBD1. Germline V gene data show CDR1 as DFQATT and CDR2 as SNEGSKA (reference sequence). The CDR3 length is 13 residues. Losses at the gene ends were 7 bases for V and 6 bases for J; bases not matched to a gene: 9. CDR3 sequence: CSVEGQGQKTQYF. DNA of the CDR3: TGCAGTGTTGAAGGACAGGGGCAGAAGACCCAGTACTTC.

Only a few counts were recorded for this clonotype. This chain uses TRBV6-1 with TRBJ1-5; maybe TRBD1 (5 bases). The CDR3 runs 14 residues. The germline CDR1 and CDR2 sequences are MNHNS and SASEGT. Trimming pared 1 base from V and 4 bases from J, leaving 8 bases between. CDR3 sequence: CASSEGGENQPQHF. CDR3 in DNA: TGTGCCAGCAGTGAAGGGGGCGAGAATCAGCCCCAGCATTTT.

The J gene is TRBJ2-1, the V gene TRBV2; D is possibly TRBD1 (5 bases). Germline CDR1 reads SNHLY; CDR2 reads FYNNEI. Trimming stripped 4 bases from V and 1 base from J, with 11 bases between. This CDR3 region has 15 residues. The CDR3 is CASSGTIYSYNEQFF. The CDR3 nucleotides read TGTGCCAGCAGTGGGACAATTTATTCCTACAATGAGCAGTTCTTC.

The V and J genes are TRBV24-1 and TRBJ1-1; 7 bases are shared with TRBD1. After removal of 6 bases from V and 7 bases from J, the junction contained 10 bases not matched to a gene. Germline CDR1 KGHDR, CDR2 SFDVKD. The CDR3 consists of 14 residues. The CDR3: CATSTTGANVEAFF. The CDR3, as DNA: TGTGCCACCAGTACTACAGGGGCGAATGTTGAAGCTTTCTTT.

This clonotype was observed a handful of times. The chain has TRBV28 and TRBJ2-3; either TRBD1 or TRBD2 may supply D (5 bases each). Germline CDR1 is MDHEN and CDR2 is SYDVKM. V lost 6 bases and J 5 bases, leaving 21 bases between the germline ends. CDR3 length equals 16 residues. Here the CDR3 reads CASSLEGSWGIDTQYF. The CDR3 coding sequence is TGTGCCAGCAGCCTCGAAGGATCATGGGGGATAGATACGCAGTATTTT.

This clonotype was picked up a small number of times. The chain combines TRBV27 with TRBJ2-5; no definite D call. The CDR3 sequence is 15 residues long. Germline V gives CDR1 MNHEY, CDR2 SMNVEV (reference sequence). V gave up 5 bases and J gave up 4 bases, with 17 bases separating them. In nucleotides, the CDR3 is TGTGCCAGCAGTCCCCCTGGCGCTGCTCCAGAGACCCAGTACTTC. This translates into CASSPPGAAPETQYF.

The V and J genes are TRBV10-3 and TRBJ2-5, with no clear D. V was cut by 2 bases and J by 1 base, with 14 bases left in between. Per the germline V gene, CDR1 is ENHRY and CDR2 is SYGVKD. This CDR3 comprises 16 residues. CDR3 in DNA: TGTGCCATCAGTGAGCCGGCGGAACGTGGCCAAGAGACCCAGTACTTC. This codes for CAISEPAERGQETQYF.

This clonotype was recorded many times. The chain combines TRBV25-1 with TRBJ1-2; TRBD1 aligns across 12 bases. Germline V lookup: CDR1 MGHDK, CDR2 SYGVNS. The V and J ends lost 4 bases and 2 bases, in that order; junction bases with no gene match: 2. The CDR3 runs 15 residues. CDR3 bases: TGTGCCAGCAGTGTCGGGACAGGGGGCAACTATGGCTACACCTTC. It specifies CASSVGTGGNYGYTF.

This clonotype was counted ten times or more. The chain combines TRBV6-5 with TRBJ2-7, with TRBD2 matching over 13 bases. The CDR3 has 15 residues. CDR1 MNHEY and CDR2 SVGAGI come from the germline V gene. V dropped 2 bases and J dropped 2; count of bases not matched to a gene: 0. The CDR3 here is CASSYGLAGAYEQYF. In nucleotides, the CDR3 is TGTGCCAGCAGTTACGGACTAGCGGGAGCCTACGAGCAGTACTTC.

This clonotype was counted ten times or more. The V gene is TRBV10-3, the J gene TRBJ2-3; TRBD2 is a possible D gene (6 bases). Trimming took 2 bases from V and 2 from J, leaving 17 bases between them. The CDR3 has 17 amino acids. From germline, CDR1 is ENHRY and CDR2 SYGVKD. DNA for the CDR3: TGTGCCATCAGTGAGCCGACACTAGCAGTCCTCACAGATACGCAGTATTTT. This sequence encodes CAISEPTLAVLTDTQYF.

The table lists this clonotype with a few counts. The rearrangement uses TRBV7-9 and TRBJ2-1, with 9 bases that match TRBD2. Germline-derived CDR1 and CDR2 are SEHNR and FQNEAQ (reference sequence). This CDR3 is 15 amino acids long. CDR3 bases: TGTGCAACCGGGGGCGGGAGGGACTCCTACAATGAGCAGTTCTTC. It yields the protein CATGGGRDSYNEQFF.